The clone carrying this T cell receptor beta chain was seen a handful of times. Its matching antigen is unknown. This sample is drawn from a study of T-cell reconstitution after alpha-beta-depleted transplantation in children. Findings and limits, study-wide: A year post-transplant, T-cell counts and diversity derived mostly from newly produced T cells. Several hundred rapidly expanded clones from non-depleted graft cells reportedly supplied alpha-beta T cells about two months post-transplant. The origin of high day-60 TCRbeta diversity in some patients lay in surviving recipient T cells and thymic progenitors.

A TCRbeta library incorporating unique molecular identifiers was prepared. TCRdb itself ran the PCR reads through MiXCR, one entry per CDR3 protein. This table holds under 400,000 distinct CDR3 sequences, 20% to 30% found once. Germline trimming cut 5 bases from V and 4 bases from J; bases unmatched to any gene: 15. The CDR3 consists of 17 residues. From germline, CDR1 is SGHTA and CDR2 FQGTGA. The genes are TRBV7-3 and TRBJ2-3; 7 positions match TRBD2. The source is a male patient under 18 who had a stem cell transplant for acute lymphoblastic leukemia, so the T cells may come from the graft donor. The source was PBMCs, mostly from graft donor cells, collected 180 days after TCRalphabeta/CD19-depleted stem cell transplant. This chain's CDR3 is CASSPRGTSVMADTQYF. For the CDR3, the DNA is TGTGCCAGCAGCCCGAGAGGCACTAGCGTGATGGCAGATACGCAGTATTTT. Using reference TRBV7-3 and TRBJ2-3 for the parts outside the CDR3, the full variable domain is GAGVSQTPSNKVTEKGKYVELRCDPISGHTALYWYRQSLGQGPEFLIYFQGTGAADDSGLPNDRFFAVRPEGSVSTLKIQRTERGDSAVYLCASSPRGTSVMADTQYFGPGTRLTVL.